The 11 T cell receptor beta chains listed next were all sequenced from one sample in a study of cytomegalovirus exposure and HLA in healthy donors. The PCR employed 60 Vbeta primers together with 13 Jbeta primers. Clones were read by immunoSEQ multiplex PCR, and TCRdb kept only the in-frame ones, dropping some. The table includes fewer than 250,000 clones, approximately 80% detected once. The sequenced material came from PBMCs. The source of these receptors is a male donor in good health and CMV-seronegative.

V is TRBV11-2 and J is TRBJ2-5; TRBD2 matches 7 bases. Germline V gene data show CDR1 as SGHAT and CDR2 as FQNNGV. Trimming at V came to 5 bases and at J to 5 bases, leaving 5 bases not matched to a gene. The CDR3 contains 13 residues. The CDR3 region has the DNA TGTGCCAGCAGCCATTTCGGGAGGGAGACCCAGTACTTC. Its translation: CASSHFGRETQYF.

The CDR3, as DNA: TGTGCCACCAGGGGCGGGGGACCCTACGAGCAGTACTTC. This sequence encodes CATRGGGPYEQYF. The chain recombines TRBV28 with TRBJ2-7; D might be TRBD2 (7 bases). Germline assignment: CDR1 MDHEN and CDR2 SYDVKM. Between the trimmed V and J ends, which lost 10 bases and 2 bases, there was a span of 15 bases. This CDR3 is built from 13 residues.

The genes are TRBV7-9 and TRBJ1-4; TRBD1 might be the D (5 bases). The V end lost 5 bases, the J end lost 6 bases, and 19 bases lay between the germline ends. Germline CDR1 and CDR2: SEHNR and FQNEAQ (reference sequence). This CDR3 has 16 residues. CDR3 DNA: TGTGCCAGCAGCGATTACTCCGCGGGGGGTCATGAAAAACTGTTTTTT. It is translated as CASSDYSAGGHEKLFF. Based on the CDR3 plus reference TRBV7-9 and TRBJ1-4, the full variable domain is DTGVSQNPRHKITKRGQNVTFRCDPISEHNRLYWYRQTLGQGPEFLTYFQNEAQLEKSRLLSDRFSAERPKGSFSTLEIQRTEQGDSAMYLCASSDYSAGGHEKLFFGSGTQLSVL.

The table lists this clone with a few counts. This chain joins TRBV7-3 and TRBJ2-3, with 7 positions matching TRBD2. V trimming: 4 bases; J trimming: 0 bases; junction bases outside the gene matches: 4. CDR3 length equals 15 residues. Per the germline V gene, CDR1 is SGHTA and CDR2 is FQGTGA. The CDR3 DNA is TGTGCCAGCAGCTATTCGGGAGGCAGCACAGATACGCAGTATTTT. It is translated as CASSYSGGSTDTQYF.

The CDR3 reads CASRTGQGASDTQYF. In DNA form, the CDR3 reads TGTGCCAGCAGGACCGGACAGGGGGCGTCAGATACGCAGTATTTT. The chain employs TRBV6-5 and TRBJ2-3; 11 bases are a match to TRBD1. Per the germline V gene, CDR1 is MNHEY and CDR2 is SVGAGI. Losses at the gene ends were 6 bases for V and 4 bases for J; bases not matched to a gene: 6. This CDR3 region has 15 residues.

This chain uses TRBV19 with TRBJ2-6; unclear D gene. Germline V gives CDR1 LNHDA, CDR2 SQIVND (reference sequence). The CDR3 runs to 17 residues. V was pared by 5 bases and J by 1 base, with 15 bases between. For the CDR3, the DNA is TGTGCCAGTAGTCTTAACCCCGACACGTCTGGGGCCAACGTCCTGACTTTC. It specifies CASSLNPDTSGANVLTF.

This chain joins TRBV7-5 and TRBJ2-2; the DNA was not used to check the table's D call, TRBD2. TRBV7-5 represents a pseudogene. This CDR3 contains 16 residues. The CDR3 sequence is CARSHAAGVVTGELFF. CDR3 in DNA: TGTGCCAGAAGCCACGCGGCGGGGGTGGTCACCGGGGAGCTGTTTTTT.

The CDR3 is CAIGTSGRDEQFF. CDR3 nucleotide sequence: TGTGCCATAGGGACTAGCGGGAGGGATGAGCAGTTCTTC. The chain has TRBV19 and TRBJ2-1; 16 nucleotides match TRBD2. Germline V gene data show CDR1 as LNHDA and CDR2 as SQIVND (reference sequence). The length of the CDR3 is 13 residues. Unmatched junction bases numbered 2, after V lost 10 bases and J lost 8 bases. Supplemented by reference TRBV19 and TRBJ2-1, the full variable domain reads DGGITQSPKYLFRKEGQNVTLSCEQNLNHDAMYWYRQDPGQGLRLIYYSQIVNDFQKGDIAEGYSVSREKKESFPLTVTSAQKNPTAFYLCAIGTSGRDEQFFGPGTRLTVL.

The chain recombines TRBV10-3 with TRBJ2-7; no clear D gene. With 10 bases removed from V and 4 bases from J, the gap between germline ends came to 20 bases. This CDR3 is built from 14 residues. The germline V gene has CDR1 ENHRY and CDR2 SYGVKD. The CDR3 spells CATSIGTGVYEQYF. Here the CDR3 DNA reads TGTGCCACCTCCATTGGAACTGGAGTGTACGAGCAGTACTTC.

The rearrangement uses TRBV4-1 and TRBJ2-1; D gene unclear. The length of the CDR3 is 12 residues. Trimming stripped 4 bases from V and 9 bases from J, with 10 bases between. Germline V gives CDR1 MGHRA, CDR2 YSYEKL. In nucleotides, the CDR3 is TGCGCCAGCAGCCCATCGCTAACTGAGCAGTTCTTC. Amino acid sequence: CASSPSLTEQFF.

V usage is TRBV29-1 and J usage is TRBJ2-3; maybe TRBD2 (5 bases). The CDR3 totals 16 residues. V gave up 2 bases and J gave up 2 bases, with 17 bases separating them. Germline V gives CDR1 SQVTM, CDR2 ANQGSEA. CDR3 DNA sequence: TGCAGCGTTGAAAGCGGACTGCCGACTCTCACAGATACGCAGTATTTT. Amino acids: CSVESGLPTLTDTQYF.